Shown below are 15 T cell receptor beta chains from a single sample sequenced in a study of blood T cell repertoires in COVID-19. Sequencing used immunoSEQ multiplex PCR; TCRdb keeps in-frame clones, though not all of them. This table has approximately 180,000 clones, approximately 87% appearing once. The sequenced sample was peripheral blood. All receptors derive from a man between 35 and 55 years old with active or convalescent COVID-19.

The chain employs TRBV5-1 and TRBJ2-7; weak D call: TRBD1 (6 bases). CDR1 SGHRS and CDR2 YFSETQ come from the germline V gene. The V end lost 3 bases, the J end lost 0 bases, and 16 bases lay between the germline ends. This CDR3 is built from 16 residues. This CDR3 is CASSSDNRALSYEQYF. The CDR3 DNA reads as TGCGCCAGCAGCTCTGACAACAGGGCCCTCTCCTACGAGCAGTACTTC.

The rearrangement uses TRBV3-1 (or the pseudogene TRBV3-2) and TRBJ2-5, with 7 bases fitting TRBD2. This CDR3 is 17 amino acids long. Germline trimming cut 4 bases from V and 5 bases from J; bases unmatched to any gene: 16. Germline values: CDR1 LGHDT, CDR2 YNNKEL (reference sequence). CDR3 region: CASSPYETRDYRETQYF. The CDR3 region has the DNA TGTGCCAGCAGCCCCTACGAGACCCGGGACTATAGGGAGACCCAGTACTTC.

This rearrangement joins TRBV5-1 to TRBJ2-1; 10 nucleotides align to TRBD1. The CDR3 runs 15 residues. CDR1 is SGHRS and CDR2 is YFSETQ in the germline V gene. J lost 8 bases, V lost 4 bases, and 9 bases had no gene match. CDR3 sequence: CASSNRQGAPDEQFF. For the CDR3, the DNA is TGCGCCAGCAGCAACCGACAGGGGGCGCCGGATGAGCAGTTCTTC. The full variable domain, its missing parts supplied by reference TRBV5-1 and TRBJ2-1, is KAGVTQTPRYLIKTRGQQVTLSCSPISGHRSVSWYQQTPGQGLQFLFEYFSETQRNKGNFPGRFSGRQFSNSRSEMNVSTLELGDSALYLCASSNRQGAPDEQFFGPGTRLTVL.

The chain combines TRBV29-1 with TRBJ2-1; 11 positions agree with TRBD1. The CDR3 is made up of 16 amino acids. The junction had 14 bases not matched to a gene; V was cut back by 5 bases and J by 8 bases. CDR1 and CDR2 from the germline V gene are SQVTM and ANQGSEA. CDR3 sequence reads: CSVLSGGTGGGHEQFF. CDR3 DNA: TGCAGCGTTTTAAGCGGCGGGACAGGGGGGGGCCATGAGCAGTTCTTC.

The chain combines TRBV7-9 with TRBJ1-2; D possibly corresponds to TRBD1 (6 bases). Between the trimmed V and J ends, which lost 5 bases and 1 base, there was a span of 17 bases. There are 16 residues in the CDR3. CDR1 SEHNR and CDR2 FQNEAQ come from the germline V gene (reference sequence). CDR3 protein: CASSPLFDRRNYGYTF. The CDR3 DNA is TGTGCCAGCAGCCCTCTCTTTGACAGGCGTAACTATGGCTACACCTTC.

The chain links TRBV7-9 to TRBJ1-4; 8 bases align to TRBD1. With 5 bases clipped from V and 8 bases from J, the junction kept 10 bases outside the gene matches. Germline CDR1 SEHNR, CDR2 FQNEAQ (reference sequence). The length of the CDR3 is 15 residues. The CDR3, as DNA: TGTGCCAGCAGCCGACCGGACAGGGCGGAAGAAAAACTGTTTTTT. Translating it yields CASSRPDRAEEKLFF. The full variable domain, its missing parts supplied by reference TRBV7-9 and TRBJ1-4, is DTGVSQNPRHKITKRGQNVTFRCDPISEHNRLYWYRQTLGQGPEFLTYFQNEAQLEKSRLLSDRFSAERPKGSFSTLEIQRTEQGDSAMYLCASSRPDRAEEKLFFGSGTQLSVL.

The CDR3 here is CASSLDAGGTYNEQFF. CDR3 nucleotides: TGCGCCAGCAGCTTGGACGCGGGGGGAACCTACAATGAGCAGTTCTTC. The J gene is TRBJ2-1, the V gene TRBV5-1; TRBD2 aligns across 8 bases. Germline CDR1 is SGHRS and CDR2 is YFSETQ. V lost 0 bases and J lost 2; bases outside the gene matches: 4. CDR3 length: 16 residues.

The chain couples TRBV5-8 to TRBJ1-4; D gene ambiguous. The germline gives CDR1 SGHTS, CDR2 YDEGEE. Trimming removed 0 bases from V and 0 bases from J, with 9 bases in between. The CDR3 spans 16 residues. CDR3 DNA sequence: TGTGCCAGCAGCTTGGGCAGTCAAGCAACTAATGAAAAACTGTTTTTT. Residues: CASSLGSQATNEKLFF.

This rearrangement joins TRBV2 to TRBJ2-7, with 7 bases lining up with TRBD2. The ends lost 7 bases at V and 4 bases at J; junction bases unmatched: 7. CDR1 SNHLY and CDR2 FYNNEI come from the germline V gene. The CDR3 is made up of 13 amino acids. The CDR3 loop is CASMPGTTYEQYF. The CDR3 nucleotides are TGTGCCAGCATGCCCGGGACTACTTACGAGCAGTACTTC. The full variable domain, its missing parts supplied by reference TRBV2 and TRBJ2-7, is EPEVTQTPSHQVTQMGQEVILRCVPISNHLYFYWYRQILGQKVEFLVSFYNNEISEKSEIFDDQFSVERPDGSNFTLKIRSTKLEDSAMYFCASMPGTTYEQYFGPGTRLTVT.

The chain couples TRBV3-1 (or the pseudogene TRBV3-2) to TRBJ1-2; 7 bases line up with TRBD1. Germline V gives CDR1 LGHDT, CDR2 YNNKEL (reference sequence). V trimming: 7 bases; J trimming: 3 bases; junction bases outside the gene matches: 5. The CDR3 loop spans 13 amino acids. In DNA form, the CDR3 reads TGTGCCAGCACCCGGACAGGAGACTATGGCTACACCTTC. It translates to CASTRTGDYGYTF.

The gene calls are TRBV5-6 and TRBJ1-1; 8 positions agree with TRBD1. The CDR3 contains 16 residues. Germline V gene lookup returns CDR1 SGHDT and CDR2 YYEEEE. V gave up 2 bases and J gave up 2 bases; unmatched junction bases: 8. This CDR3 is CASSFTLDRANTEAFF. CDR3 bases: TGTGCCAGCAGCTTTACGTTGGACAGGGCTAACACTGAAGCTTTCTTT.

The count of this clone is one. This chain links TRBV2 with TRBJ2-2, with 7 nucleotides matching TRBD1. The CDR3 loop spans 16 amino acids. Germline loops: CDR1 SNHLY, CDR2 FYNNEI. Germline trimming cut 4 bases from V and 0 bases from J; bases unmatched to any gene: 5. The chain's CDR3 is CASSVGGTANTGELFF. CDR3 bases: TGTGCCAGCAGTGTGGGTGGGACAGCGAACACCGGGGAGCTGTTTTTT. Complete variable domain (other parts from reference TRBV2 and TRBJ2-2): EPEVTQTPSHQVTQMGQEVILRCVPISNHLYFYWYRQILGQKVEFLVSFYNNEISEKSEIFDDQFSVERPDGSNFTLKIRSTKLEDSAMYFCASSVGGTANTGELFFGEGSRLTVL.

The chain recombines TRBV18 with TRBJ2-4, with D possibly TRBD1 on 5 matching bases. There are 15 residues in the CDR3. Trimming pared 3 bases from V and 3 bases from J, leaving 12 bases between. CDR1 is KGHSH and CDR2 is LQKENI in the germline V gene. The CDR3 bases are TGTGCCAGCTCACCGGCAGGGTTGGTCAAAAACATTCAGTACTTC. As protein: CASSPAGLVKNIQYF.

V usage is TRBV9 and J usage is TRBJ2-5; D possibly corresponds to TRBD1 (6 bases). V was pared by 3 bases and J by 3 bases, with 12 bases between. The length of the CDR3 is 14 residues. CDR1 is SGDLS, CDR2 YYNGEE, per germline. The CDR3 spells CASSAGTSEETQYF. The CDR3 nucleotides are TGTGCCAGCAGCGCCGGGACATCGGAAGAGACCCAGTACTTC.

The chain employs TRBV21-1 and TRBJ1-1. TRBV21-1 is a documented pseudogene. CDR3 length: 17 residues. The CDR3 region is CASSKANLEGMNTEAFF. CDR3 sequence (DNA): TGTGCCAGCAGCAAAGCAAACCTTGAGGGCATGAACACTGAAGCTTTCTTT.